The present TCR beta chain was sequenced within a study of human T cells and chemical hapten exposure. Regarding time point: pre-sensitization, week 0. Treatment given: therapeutic diphenylcyclopropenone sensitization with weekly scalp DPC. V was cut by 4 bases and J by 4 bases, with 10 bases left in between. Germline V gene data show CDR1 as LGHNA and CDR2 as YSLEER. The CDR3 is 13 residues long. TCRdb called the RACE reads again in MiXCR, with one record for every CDR3 protein. This table holds around 380,000 distinct CDR3 sequences, approximately 5% found once. The source is a woman under 30 with alopecia areata. Some clones in this sample may be carry-over from other donors' samples. Here the sequenced sample was whole blood, taken in connection with sensitization to the hapten diphenylcyclopropenone (DPC). The genes are TRBV4-3 and TRBJ1-2, with a tentative D call TRBD1 (5 bases). CDR3 protein: CASSRETAYGYTF. CDR3 DNA sequence: TGCGCCAGCAGCCGAGAGACAGCCTATGGCTACACCTTC.